These 8 T cell receptor beta chains were all obtained from the same sample, sequenced in a study of a mutant IDH1 vaccine in newly diagnosed glioma (dated by TCRdb to the early 2020s). Library construction relied on the immunoSEQ multiplex PCR assay. TCRdb obtained this table from immuneACCESS and retained in-frame rearrangements with V and J assigned. These tables miss some clones; where compared with another copy, unresolved V genes account for less than half of the shortfall, and the remainder is unexplained. The sample table lists tens of thousands of clones, less than 90% of them with a count of one. The top ten hold around 5% of the sample. The time point label here, explained by the study, means: baseline, week 1 (first vaccination visit). The treatment or condition label, read with the paper, signifies: pre-vaccination baseline after standard-of-care therapy. The specimen comprised PBMCs, sampled from a glioma patient treated with radiotherapy, temozolomide or both. These TCRs come from a woman between 40 and 50 years old with glioma.

The chain carries TRBV27 and TRBJ1-6; D unclear. The ends were cut back, 0 bases at V and 8 bases at J, with 8 bases in the middle. The CDR3 totals 14 residues. Germline CDR1 reads MNHEY; CDR2 reads SMNVEV (reference sequence). CDR3 bases: TGTGCCAGCAGTTTATCGCGGGCTGATTCACCCCTCCACTTT. Its translation: CASSLSRADSPLHF.

The gene calls are TRBV5-1 and TRBJ2-3, with D tentatively TRBD1 or TRBD2 (6 bases each). Germline CDR1 reads SGHRS; CDR2 reads YFSETQ. This CDR3 has 16 residues. With 1 base removed from V and 0 bases from J, the gap between germline ends came to 12 bases. The CDR3 region has the DNA TGCGCCAGCAGCTTGCGAGAGGGGGGTAGCACAGATACGCAGTATTTT. Its protein is CASSLREGGSTDTQYF.

In nucleotides, the CDR3 is TGTGCCAGCAGTTCGGACAAAACCTACGAGCAGTACTTC. Protein sequence: CASSSDKTYEQYF. The chain carries TRBV6-5 and TRBJ2-7; possibly TRBD1 for D (5 bases). This CDR3 is built from 13 residues. CDR1 is MNHEY and CDR2 is SVGAGI in the germline V gene. Trimming shortened V by 4 bases and J by 2 bases, and 9 bases separated the two germline ends.

V usage is TRBV19 and J usage is TRBJ1-1; D call uncertain. V was cut by 3 bases and J by 4 bases, with 12 bases left in between. The CDR3 loop spans 14 amino acids. In germline, CDR1 is LNHDA, CDR2 SQIVND (reference sequence). CDR3 DNA: TGTGCCAGTAGTATTGGGGAGTGGGGCACTGAAGCTTTCTTT. Protein sequence: CASSIGEWGTEAFF.

This chain connects TRBV6-5 to TRBJ1-2, with D uncertain. Germline CDR1 reads MNHEY; CDR2 reads SVGAGI. V was shortened by 6 bases and J by 2 bases, with 13 bases between the two germline ends. The CDR3 has 14 amino acids. The chain's CDR3 is CASSYGRENYGYTF. The CDR3 DNA follows: TGTGCCAGCAGCTACGGACGGGAGAACTATGGCTACACCTTC.

The chain uses TRBV30 and TRBJ2-5; 13 bases map to TRBD2. CDR3 length: 13 amino acids. Germline V lookup: CDR1 GTSNPN, CDR2 SVGIG (reference sequence). V shed 5 bases, J shed 5 bases, and the junction held 2 bases outside the gene matches. As DNA, the CDR3 is TGTGCCTGGGGGACTAGCGGGACTGAGACCCAGTACTTC. Translation: CAWGTSGTETQYF.

The chain employs TRBV7-6 and TRBJ2-1; D ambiguous. Trimming removed 1 base at V and 0 bases at J, with 7 bases between. This CDR3 region has 15 residues. CDR1 is SGHVS, CDR2 FNYEAQ, per germline. The CDR3 loop reads CASSLGSGSYNEQFF. The DNA of the CDR3 is TGTGCCAGCAGCTTAGGTTCGGGCTCCTACAATGAGCAGTTCTTC.

Here the CDR3 reads CASTERGDISRAFF. The CDR3 DNA follows: TGTGCCAGCACCGAACGCGGGGACATAAGTCGAGCTTTCTTT. The chain has TRBV18 and TRBJ1-1, with D possibly being TRBD1 (6 bases). Germline values: CDR1 KGHSH, CDR2 LQKENI. CDR3 length equals 14 residues. V lost 8 bases to trimming and J lost 10 bases, with 23 bases between them. Complete variable domain (other parts from reference TRBV18 and TRBJ1-1): NAGVMQNPRHLVRRRGQEARLRCSPMKGHSHVYWYRQLPEEGLKFMVYLQKENIIDESGMPKERFSAEFPKEGPSILRIQQVVRGDSAAYFCASTERGDISRAFFGQGTRLTVV.